The present TCR beta chain was sequenced within a study of control samples from healthy donors and cancer patients. V lost 6 bases to trimming and J lost 2 bases, with 13 bases between them. The CDR3 has 14 amino acids. The germline gives CDR1 SGHTA, CDR2 FQGTGA. Method: immunoSEQ multiplex PCR; TCRdb's copy keeps in-frame clones and lacks some. This table has about 160,000 clones, 96% appearing once. This clone was seen a few times. Other nucleotide sequences in the sample specify the same CDR3. Sequencing used blood. The sequence was obtained from a woman in her thirties in good health. The rearrangement links TRBV7-3 to TRBJ1-2; D possibly corresponds to TRBD1 (5 bases). The CDR3, as DNA: TGTGCCAGCAGTCCAGGGCAGGGAAACTATGGCTACACCTTC. This sequence encodes CASSPGQGNYGYTF.